Sequencing of this TCR beta chain was carried out in a study of blood T cell repertoires in COVID-19. As for the study in general: T cells, B-cell-depleted T cells, or PBMCs provided the cDNA or gDNA that served as material.

Participant ages covered 18 to 89 years across 24 US areas. Participants were placed into cohorts based on the clinical history they reported. The ends lost 2 bases at V and 5 bases at J; junction bases unmatched: 7. The germline V gene has CDR1 SEHNR and CDR2 FQNEAQ (reference sequence). The CDR3 spans 15 residues. As originally analysed: Estimates of nucleated cell counts were drawn from the amplification of reference gene primers. The assay was immunoSEQ multiplex PCR, and TCRdb's table has in-frame clones only and misses some. V, J and clone size derive from that table, while D and trimming were established from the DNA sequence. The repertoire consists of 220,000 or so clones, with roughly 89% occurring once and the leading ten covering approximately 6.2%.

The V call is TRBV7-9, the J call TRBJ2-3; 7 nucleotides agree with TRBD1. Sequencing used PBMCs or T cells enriched from blood (not recorded which). The TCR originated in a woman between 40 and 50 years old who had recovered from COVID-19. For the CDR3, the DNA is TGTGCCAGCAGCTTACTAGGGGGCGGTATAGATACGCAGTATTTT. It specifies CASSLLGGGIDTQYF.